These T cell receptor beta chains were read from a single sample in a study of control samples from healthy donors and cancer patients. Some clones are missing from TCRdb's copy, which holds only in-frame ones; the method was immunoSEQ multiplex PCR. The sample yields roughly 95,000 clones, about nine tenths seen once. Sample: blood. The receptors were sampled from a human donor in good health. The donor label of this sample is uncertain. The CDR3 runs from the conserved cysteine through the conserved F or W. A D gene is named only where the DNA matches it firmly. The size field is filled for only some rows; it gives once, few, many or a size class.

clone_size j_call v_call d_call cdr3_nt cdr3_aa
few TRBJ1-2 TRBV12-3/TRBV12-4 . TGTGCCAGCAACATGGGAGCCGCTTATGGCTACACCTTC CASNMGAAYGYTF
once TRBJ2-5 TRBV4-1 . TGCGCCAGCAGCCAAAACCTGGAGACCCAGTACTTC CASSQNLETQYF
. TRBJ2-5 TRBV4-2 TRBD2 TGTGCCAGCAGCCCTAGACTAGCGGGGGGGCTGCGGGAGACCCAGTACTTC CASSPRLAGGLRETQYF
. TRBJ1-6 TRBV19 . TGTGCCAGTAGTATTCGGCCTGGTGAAGGGCTAAATTCACCCCTCCACTTT CASSIRPGEGLNSPLHF
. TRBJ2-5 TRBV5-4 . TGTGCCAGCAGCTTGAGGAAAGGGGGGGGTCTAGAGACCCAGTACTTC CASSLRKGGGLETQYF
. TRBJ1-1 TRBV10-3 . TGTGCCATCAGTGAGTCCGGGCCCACTGAAGCTTTCTTT CAISESGPTEAFF
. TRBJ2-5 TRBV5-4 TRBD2 TGTGCCAGCAGCCAAAGACTAGCGGGGGTAGCAGAGACCCAGTACTTC CASSQRLAGVAETQYF
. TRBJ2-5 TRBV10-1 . TGCGCCAGCAGTCGGACAGACCAAGAGACCCAGTACTTC CASSRTDQETQYF
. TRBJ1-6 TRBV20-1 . TGCAGTGCTAGTCAGGGGACCAATTCACCCCTCCACTTT CSASQGTNSPLHF
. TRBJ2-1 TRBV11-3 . TGTGCCAGCAGCTTAGGAGTGGGCTCCTACAATGAGCAGTTCTTC CASSLGVGSYNEQFF
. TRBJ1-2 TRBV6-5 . TGTGCCAGCACCGAAAAGGGGGGGGACTATGGCTACACCTTC CASTEKGGDYGYTF
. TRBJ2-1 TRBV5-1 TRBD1 TGCGCCAGCAGCTCGAAACAGGGGGACTGGAATGAGCAGTTCTTC CASSSKQGDWNEQFF
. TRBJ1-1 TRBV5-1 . TGCGCCAGCAGCTTGCCCGCGGGGACTGAAGCTTTCTTT CASSLPAGTEAFF
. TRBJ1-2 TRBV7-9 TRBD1 TGTGCCAGCAGCAAGACAGGGGGCGGGGGCTACACCTTC CASSKTGGGGYTF
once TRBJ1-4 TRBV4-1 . TGCGCCAGCAGCCATCCGGTTGGAGGGGAAACTAATGAAAAACTGTTTTTT CASSHPVGGETNEKLFF
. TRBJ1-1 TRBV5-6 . TGTGCCAGCAGCTCCTACGGGACGCTCAATGAAGCTTTCTTT CASSSYGTLNEAFF
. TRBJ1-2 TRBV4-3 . TGCGCCAGCAGCCAAGATGAGGGAGACGGCTATGGCTACACCTTC CASSQDEGDGYGYTF
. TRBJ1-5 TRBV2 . TGTGCCAGCAGCTCACAGGGTTCCGGCAATCAGCCCCAGCATTTT CASSSQGSGNQPQHF
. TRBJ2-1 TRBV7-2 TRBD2 TGTGCCAGCAGCTTACGGCCGCGGGGGGGCTCCTACAATGAGCAGTTCTTC CASSLRPRGGSYNEQFF
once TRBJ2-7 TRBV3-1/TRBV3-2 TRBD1 TGTGCCAGCAGCCCAGGGGGAAACTACGAGCAGTACTTC CASSPGGNYEQYF
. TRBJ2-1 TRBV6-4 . TGTGCCAGCAGTGACCCCGGGTGGGGTCTTCATGAGCAGTTCTTC CASSDPGWGLHEQFF
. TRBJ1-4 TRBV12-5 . TGTGCTAGTGGTCCAGGTGGAGGCTGGGAAAAACTGTTTTTT CASGPGGGWEKLFF
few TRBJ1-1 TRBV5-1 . TGCGCCAGCAGCTTTAGCGGCATGAACACTGAAGCTTTCTTT CASSFSGMNTEAFF
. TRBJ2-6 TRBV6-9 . TGTGCCAGCAGCAGGGGAGGTGGGGCCAACGTCCTGACTTTC CASSRGGGANVLTF
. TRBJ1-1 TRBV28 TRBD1 TGTGCCAGCAGTTCACCGACAGGGTTGAACACTGAAGCTTTCTTT CASSSPTGLNTEAFF
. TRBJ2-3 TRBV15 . TGTGCCACCAGCGGAGGATCGGCAGGAAGCACAGATACGCAGTATTTT CATSGGSAGSTDTQYF
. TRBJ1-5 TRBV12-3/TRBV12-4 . TGTGCCAGCAAGGGAGAGAGCAATCAGCCCCAGCATTTT CASKGESNQPQHF
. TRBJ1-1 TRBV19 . TGTGCCAGTAGCGACAGTCGGGGCACTGAAGCTTTCTTT CASSDSRGTEAFF
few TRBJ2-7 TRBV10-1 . TGCGCCAGCAGTAAGGCCTTCCAAGTTGGAGAGCAGTACTTC CASSKAFQVGEQYF
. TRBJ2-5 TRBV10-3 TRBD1 TGTGCCATCAGTTTCGGACAGGGGACAGGGACCCAGTACTTC CAISFGQGTGTQYF
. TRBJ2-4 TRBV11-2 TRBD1 TGTGCCAGCAGGAAACCGGGACAGGGAAAAAACATTCAGTACTTC CASRKPGQGKNIQYF
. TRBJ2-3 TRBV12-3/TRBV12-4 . TGTGCCAGCAGCTCATACACAGATACGCAGTATTTT CASSSYTDTQYF
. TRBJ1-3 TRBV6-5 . TGTGCCAGCAGTTACTCGGGGAGCACGGACACCATATATTTT CASSYSGSTDTIYF
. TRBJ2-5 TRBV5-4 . TGTGCCAGCAGCTCGTACAGGGAGGGAGAGACCCAGTACTTC CASSSYREGETQYF
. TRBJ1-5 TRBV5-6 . TGTGCCAGCAGCTTGAACGGAGGGAGTCGGGAACAGCCCCAGCATTTT CASSLNGGSREQPQHF
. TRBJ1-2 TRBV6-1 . TGTGCCAGCAGTGAAAGAGAGGGCTCCTATGGCTACACCTTC CASSEREGSYGYTF
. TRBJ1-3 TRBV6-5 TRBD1 TGTGCCAGCATGCGAGACAGGGACACTGGAAACACCATATATTTT CASMRDRDTGNTIYF
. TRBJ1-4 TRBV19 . TGTGCCAGTAGCCAAGGGGGGCGCGTTGAAAAACTGTTTTTT CASSQGGRVEKLFF
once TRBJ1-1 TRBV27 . TGTGCCAGCAATTCAGGGCGCCGATCGATGAACACTGAAGCTTTCTTT CASNSGRRSMNTEAFF
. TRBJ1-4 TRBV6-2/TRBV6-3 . TGTGCCAGCAGTTACCCAGGACAGCTCTTTAAAGGTGGTGAAAAACTGTTTTTT CASSYPGQLFKGGEKLFF
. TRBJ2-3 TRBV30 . TGTGCCTCCCGAGTGGCCACAGATACGCAGTATTTT CASRVATDTQYF
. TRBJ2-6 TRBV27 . TGTGCCAGCAGTGAGTCTGGGGCCAACGTCCTGACTTTC CASSESGANVLTF
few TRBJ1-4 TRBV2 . TGTGCCAGCTCACTAGGCCTTAATGAAAAACTGTTTTTT CASSLGLNEKLFF
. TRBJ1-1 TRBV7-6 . TGTGCCAGCAGCTTAGCGCGTCGCGCTGAAGCTTTCTTT CASSLARRAEAFF
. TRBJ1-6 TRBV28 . TGTGCCAGCAGCCTTCCAGGTTTCACCTATAATTCACCCCTCCACTTT CASSLPGFTYNSPLHF
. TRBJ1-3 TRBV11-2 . TGTGCCAGCAGACTGACCCAGTCTGGAAACACCATATATTTT CASRLTQSGNTIYF
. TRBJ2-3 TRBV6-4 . TGTGCCAGCAGTGATAAGCCAGGTAGCACAGATACGCAGTATTTT CASSDKPGSTDTQYF
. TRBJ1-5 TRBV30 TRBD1 TGTGCCTGGGGAGGAGGGGGCGGTCAGCCCCAGCATTTT CAWGGGGGQPQHF
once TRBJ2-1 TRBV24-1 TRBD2 TGTGCCACCAGTGATTTCCGGCGGACTAGCGGGGCTTCGAATGAGCAGTTCTTC CATSDFRRTSGASNEQFF
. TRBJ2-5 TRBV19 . TGTGCCAGTAGCTACTCCCAAGAGACCCAGTACTTC CASSYSQETQYF
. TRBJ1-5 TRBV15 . TGTGCCACCAGCAGAGATCGGCAGGGAACTAGCAATCAGCCCCAGCATTTT CATSRDRQGTSNQPQHF
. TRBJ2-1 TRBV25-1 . TGTGCCAGCAGTGACCCCCCCGAGAGTAGCTCCTACAATGAGCAGTTCTTC CASSDPPESSSYNEQFF
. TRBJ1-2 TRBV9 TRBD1 TGTGCCTCAGACAGGGGACTTGGGGGCGGCTACACCTTC CASDRGLGGGYTF
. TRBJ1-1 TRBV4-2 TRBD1 TGTGCCAGCAGCCGGACAGGGGGGAGGATGAACACTGAAGCTTTCTTT CASSRTGGRMNTEAFF
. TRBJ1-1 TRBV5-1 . TGCGCCAGCAGCTTGTCGGGCCAAGACACTGAAGCTTTCTTT CASSLSGQDTEAFF
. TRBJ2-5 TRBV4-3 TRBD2 TGCGCCAGCAGCCAAGGACCGGGGGGTACGGAGACCCAGTACTTC CASSQGPGGTETQYF
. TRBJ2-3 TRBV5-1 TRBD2 TGCGCCAGCAGCTGGACTAGCGGGGTTGCAGATACGCAGTATTTT CASSWTSGVADTQYF